What follows is one TCR beta chain and its context. Its specificity is not known. Losses at the gene ends were 2 bases for V and 4 bases for J; bases not matched to a gene: 11. This CDR3 comprises 16 residues. Germline V gives CDR1 SEHNR, CDR2 FQNEAQ (reference sequence). This sample is part of a study of shared clonotypes between healthy human individuals. Overall study: Used for every donor were three CD4 naive, three CD4 memory, two CD8 naive and one CD8 memory plate.

Overall study results and limits: Depth was large, yet rarefaction showed that sorted-subset sequencing was incomplete.

Naive CD8 cells, CD45RO-negative and positively selected for CCR7, excluded terminally differentiated effector memory CD45RA+ cells. Genomic DNA (from each subset) was split evenly across several immunoSEQ plates. Sequencing was performed with immunoSEQ multiplex PCR; in TCRdb, only in-frame clones are kept and a portion is missing. The sample yields hundreds of thousands of clones, just over 90% seen once. Source material: naive CD8+ T cells sorted from blood. V is TRBV7-9 and J is TRBJ2-7, with TRBD2 identical over 7 bases. The sequence was obtained from a man aged 25-45 years in good health. The CDR3 spells CASSLSPLAAGYEQYF. CDR3 sequence (DNA): TGTGCCAGCAGCTTATCCCCGCTAGCGGCCGGGTACGAGCAGTACTTC.